Presented here are 21 T cell receptor beta chains from one specimen sequenced in a study of T-cell memory formation after mild COVID-19. In TCRdb, the 5' RACE reads were re-called with MiXCR into one record per CDR3 protein. The repertoire includes 300,000 to 350,000 distinct CDR3 sequences, 10% to 15% of them detected once, and around 21% sits in the top ten. Sequencing used PBMCs or a T cell subset sorted from them (not recorded which). These receptors originate from a man younger than 30 who had mild COVID-19 (a few samples of this study predate the infection). Cell type and time point are not known.

This clonotype was counted between two and nine times. The rearrangement uses TRBV5-5 and TRBJ2-6; D gene unclear. The V and J ends lost 5 bases and 0 bases respectively, with 12 bases between them. The CDR3 runs 16 residues. CDR1 and CDR2 from the germline V gene are SGHKS and YYEKEE (reference sequence). CDR3 DNA: TGTGCCAGCAGGGAACATACGGACTCTGGGGCCAACGTCCTGACTTTC. This translates into CASREHTDSGANVLTF.

The sample holds a few counts of this clonotype. The rearrangement uses TRBV29-1 and TRBJ2-2, with D possibly matching TRBD1 (5 bases). V was trimmed by 5 bases and J by 0 bases, leaving 10 bases between them. Germline CDR1 is SQVTM and CDR2 is ANQGSEA. The CDR3 consists of 14 residues. Here the CDR3 DNA reads TGCAGCGTTCGAGCCAGGGCGAACACCGGGGAGCTGTTTTTT. It yields the protein CSVRARANTGELFF.

A few counts support this clonotype. This chain joins TRBV6-4 and TRBJ2-1; TRBD2 agrees at 7 bases. The CDR3 is 14 amino acids. Germline V gives CDR1 MRHNA, CDR2 SNTAGT. V was pared by 5 bases and J by 7 bases, with 8 bases of the junction left unmatched. The CDR3 sequence: CASSMGLPGNEQFF. As DNA, the CDR3 is TGTGCCAGCAGTATGGGACTACCGGGTAATGAGCAGTTCTTC.

V usage is TRBV6-5 and J usage is TRBJ2-1, with 12 bases lining up with TRBD2. The CDR3 sequence is 16 residues long. Per germline, CDR1 MNHEY and CDR2 SVGAGI. V lost 4 bases to trimming and J lost 5 bases; unmatched junction nucleotides: 6. The CDR3 reads CASSSPTSGGHNEQFF. The CDR3 bases are TGTGCCAGCAGTTCCCCGACTAGCGGGGGCCACAATGAGCAGTTCTTC.

This clonotype was observed a few times. The genes are TRBV27 and TRBJ1-2, with 10 bases fitting TRBD1. Germline assignment: CDR1 MNHEY and CDR2 SMNVEV (reference sequence). The J segment lost 2 bases and the V segment lost 5 bases, leaving 8 bases of the junction unmatched. The CDR3 extends over 16 amino acids. The CDR3 DNA reads TGTGCCAGCAGTCTCACCCCGGGACAGGGGAACTATGGCTACACCTTC. Residues: CASSLTPGQGNYGYTF.

This chain uses TRBV6-5 with TRBJ2-1; no clear D. The CDR3 extends over 14 amino acids. Trimming removed 1 base from V and 2 bases from J, with 6 bases in between. Germline CDR1 MNHEY, CDR2 SVGAGI. The CDR3, as DNA: TGTGCCAGCAGTTACTACCCAGCCTACAATGAGCAGTTCTTC. It specifies CASSYYPAYNEQFF.

Many counts were recorded for this clonotype. The chain couples TRBV6-2 or TRBV6-3 to TRBJ2-1; D is perhaps TRBD2 (5 bases). CDR1 and CDR2 (germline): MNHEY, SVGEGT. Trimming took off 6 bases at V and 8 bases at J, with 14 bases between the two ends. CDR3 length: 13 residues. The CDR3 DNA reads as TGTGCCAGCAGCCGGCGAGCGGCCCATGAGCAGTTCTTC. Protein sequence: CASSRRAAHEQFF.

This chain connects TRBV11-2 to TRBJ2-7; tentatively, D is TRBD2 (6 bases). CDR3 length: 14 residues. V lost 4 bases and J lost 3, with 13 bases in between. Germline CDR1 reads SGHAT; CDR2 reads FQNNGV. CDR3 sequence (DNA): TGTGCCAGCAGCTCCCTCACGGGGGACTACGAGCAGTACTTC. This codes for CASSSLTGDYEQYF.

V usage is TRBV2 and J usage is TRBJ2-1; D is perhaps TRBD2 (5 bases). The V and J ends lost 6 bases and 6 bases respectively, with 21 bases between them. Germline-derived CDR1 and CDR2 are SNHLY and FYNNEI. CDR3 length: 16 residues. The CDR3 coding sequence is TGTGCCAGCAGCCGCCCGTTTTCCGGGGTTGTCAATGAGCAGTTCTTC. Residues: CASSRPFSGVVNEQFF.

This clonotype has a handful of counts. The J gene is TRBJ1-5, the V gene TRBV12-3 or TRBV12-4, with 7 bases that match TRBD1. V dropped 6 bases and J dropped 4; count of bases not matched to a gene: 15. The CDR3 has 17 residues. The CDR3 protein is CASSLGVRTGGNQPQHF. The CDR3 DNA reads TGTGCCAGCAGCCTAGGGGTGAGGACAGGTGGGAATCAGCCCCAGCATTTT.

The J gene is TRBJ1-5, the V gene TRBV9; no firm D call. Germline V gene data show CDR1 as SGDLS and CDR2 as YYNGEE. The ends were cut back, 0 bases at V and 0 bases at J, with 19 bases in the middle. The CDR3 consists of 19 residues. The chain's CDR3 is CASSVEEGSTLYSNQPQHF. CDR3 nucleotides: TGTGCCAGCAGCGTAGAGGAGGGAAGTACCCTCTATAGCAATCAGCCCCAGCATTTT. Looking up the rest from reference TRBV9 and TRBJ1-5 gives the full variable domain: DSGVTQTPKHLITATGQRVTLRCSPRSGDLSVYWYQQSLDQGLQFLIQYYNGEERAKGNILERFSAQQFPDLHSELNLSSLELGDSALYFCASSVEEGSTLYSNQPQHFGDGTRLSIL.

The gene calls are TRBV24-1 and TRBJ2-1; D is uncertain. The CDR3 extends over 14 amino acids. Trimming shortened V by 5 bases and J by 9 bases, and 16 bases separated the two germline ends. CDR1 and CDR2 from the germline V gene are KGHDR and SFDVKD. In DNA, the CDR3 is TGTGCCACCAGTGGAGTCGGCCGGGTCGGTGAGCAGTTCTTC. It yields the protein CATSGVGRVGEQFF.

The gene calls are TRBV5-1 and TRBJ1-1, with no clear D. V shed 1 base and J shed 1 base, with 11 bases lying between them. The CDR3 spans 15 residues. CDR1 SGHRS and CDR2 YFSETQ come from the germline V gene. CDR3 bases: TGCGCCAGCAGCTTGAAGGTGGCGGAGAACACTGAAGCTTTCTTT. Translating gives CASSLKVAENTEAFF.

This clonotype was found a few times. The rearrangement uses TRBV12-3 or TRBV12-4 and TRBJ2-2; D might be TRBD2 (5 bases). V shed 3 bases and J shed 4 bases, with 9 bases lying between them. This CDR3 contains 14 residues. The CDR3 reads CASSFAGFTGELFF. In DNA, the CDR3 is TGTGCCAGCAGTTTCGCGGGTTTCACCGGGGAGCTGTTTTTT.

The chain employs TRBV7-9 and TRBJ1-4, with TRBD1 matching 12 bases. This CDR3 has 18 residues. Germline trimming cut 5 bases from V and 7 bases from J; bases unmatched to any gene: 14. In germline, CDR1 is SEHNR, CDR2 FQNEAQ (reference sequence). The CDR3 loop reads CASSAGTGGPRSIEKLFF. CDR3 nucleotide sequence: TGTGCCAGCAGCGCCGGGACAGGGGGCCCACGGTCGATTGAAAAACTGTTTTTT. Complete variable domain (other parts from reference TRBV7-9 and TRBJ1-4): DTGVSQNPRHKITKRGQNVTFRCDPISEHNRLYWYRQTLGQGPEFLTYFQNEAQLEKSRLLSDRFSAERPKGSFSTLEIQRTEQGDSAMYLCASSAGTGGPRSIEKLFFGSGTQLSVL.

In its sample, this clonotype was seen many times. This chain uses TRBV12-3 or TRBV12-4 with TRBJ2-5; maybe TRBD2 (7 bases). Trimming pared 3 bases from V and 7 bases from J, leaving 15 bases between. The CDR3 is made up of 14 amino acids. This CDR3 reads CASSFGRGLGTQYF. The CDR3 region has the DNA TGTGCCAGCAGTTTTGGGCGGGGGCTGGGGACCCAGTACTTC.

CDR3 bases: TGCGCCAGCAGCTTGTCCCAGGGGGCCGCTAACTATGGCTACACCTTC. Amino acids: CASSLSQGAANYGYTF. The J gene is TRBJ1-2, the V gene TRBV5-1; 8 nucleotides line up with TRBD1. The CDR3 has 16 residues. V shed 1 base and J 0 bases; nucleotides not matched to a gene: 5. Germline CDR1 reads SGHRS; CDR2 reads YFSETQ.

This clonotype was observed a few times. The chain uses TRBV5-6 and TRBJ2-4, with 9 bases matching TRBD1. V lost 4 bases to trimming and J lost 6 bases; unmatched junction nucleotides: 8. Germline V gene data show CDR1 as SGHDT and CDR2 as YYEEEE. This CDR3 comprises 15 residues. CDR3 protein: CASSVWDRVLNIQYF. The CDR3 DNA follows: TGTGCCAGCAGCGTCTGGGACAGGGTATTAAACATTCAGTACTTC.

This clonotype was counted between two and nine times. The genes are TRBV10-3 and TRBJ2-5; 15 nucleotides agree with TRBD2. The CDR3 runs 16 residues. The germline V gene has CDR1 ENHRY and CDR2 SYGVKD. Germline trimming cut 6 bases from V and 5 bases from J; bases unmatched to any gene: 7. The CDR3 bases are TGTGCCATCAGCAGGACTAGCGGGGGGGCCGAGGAGACCCAGTACTTC. It specifies CAISRTSGGAEETQYF.

The chain employs TRBV7-2 and TRBJ2-1; 7 positions match TRBD2. The trim removed 2 bases at V and 2 bases at J, leaving 3 bases unmatched. In germline, CDR1 is SGHTA, CDR2 FQGNSA. The CDR3 covers 15 residues. CDR3 in amino acids: CASSLKAGTYNEQFF. In nucleotides, the CDR3 is TGTGCCAGCAGCTTAAAAGCGGGGACCTACAATGAGCAGTTCTTC.

This clonotype turned up a few times. The rearrangement joins TRBV30 to TRBJ2-3; weak D call: TRBD2 (7 bases). This CDR3 spans 14 amino acids. Germline V CDR1 and CDR2: GTSNPN, SVGIG (reference sequence). Trimming left V 4 bases short and J 5 bases short, with 16 bases between. The DNA for the CDR3 is TGTGCCTGGAACCAGTGGGGGGGCCGAGATACGCAGTATTTT. Encoded protein: CAWNQWGGRDTQYF.